The 17 T cell receptor beta chains given below trace back to one sample, sequenced in a study of blood T cell repertoires in COVID-19. The assay was immunoSEQ multiplex PCR, and TCRdb's table has in-frame clones only and misses some. The sample comprises fewer than 300,000 clones, 83% of which are singletons, and roughly 5.7% rests with the top ten. Sequencing input: peripheral blood. Source of these receptors: a man older than 75 with acute or convalescent COVID-19.

The rearrangement uses TRBV28 and TRBJ2-2; 8 nucleotides align to TRBD2. This CDR3 spans 16 amino acids. CDR1 is MDHEN, CDR2 SYDVKM, per germline. The V segment lost 5 bases and the J segment 1 base; nucleotides outside the gene matches: 6. The CDR3, as DNA: TGTGCCAGCAGTCCCCCCAGCGGGGGGAACACCGGGGAGCTGTTTTTT. Its translation: CASSPPSGGNTGELFF.

The rearrangement joins TRBV6-1 to TRBJ2-2, with D perhaps TRBD1 (6 bases). Trimming removed 3 bases from V and 3 bases from J, with 11 bases in between. Per germline, CDR1 MNHNS and CDR2 SASEGT. The CDR3 contains 15 residues. CDR3 DNA sequence: TGTGCCAGCAGTGATACAGGGACGGACACCGGGGAGCTGTTTTTT. This gives the protein CASSDTGTDTGELFF.

The CDR3, as DNA: TGTGCCAGCAGCTTAGCGGGGACAGGGTGGTCCGTTGGCGGTGAGACCCAGTACTTC. Amino acid sequence: CASSLAGTGWSVGGETQYF. The chain has TRBV7-9 and TRBJ2-5; 9 nucleotides agree with TRBD1. Germline CDR1 SEHNR, CDR2 FQNEAQ (reference sequence). The CDR3 length is 19 residues. V was clipped by 0 bases and J by 5 bases; unmatched bases: 16.

This clone has only a few counts. This chain joins TRBV11-3 and TRBJ2-1; 8 bases are shared with TRBD1. The CDR3 runs to 17 residues. The V and J ends lost 0 bases and 7 bases, in that order; junction bases with no gene match: 11. Germline loops: CDR1 SGHNT, CDR2 YENEEA. CDR3 nucleotides: TGTGCCAGCAGCTTAGATTCCCCGTCAGGGGGCGAGAATGAGCAGTTCTTC. As protein: CASSLDSPSGGENEQFF.

The chain carries TRBV19 and TRBJ1-5, with no clear D. This CDR3 spans 14 amino acids. V dropped 7 bases and J dropped 0 bases, with 10 bases sitting between them. Germline CDR1 LNHDA, CDR2 SQIVND (reference sequence). The CDR3 sequence: CASIEDHSNQPQHF. Written as DNA, the CDR3 is TGTGCCAGTATCGAGGATCATAGCAATCAGCCCCAGCATTTT.

This chain uses TRBV7-2 with TRBJ2-7, with 9 bases lining up with TRBD1. Germline V gene sequence: CDR1 SGHTA, CDR2 FQGNSA. Unmatched junction bases numbered 11, after V lost 5 bases and J lost 3 bases. This CDR3 is built from 16 residues. The DNA of the CDR3 is TGTGCCAGCAGCCTCTACCCCCGGGACAGGGTCTACGAGCAGTACTTC. Residues: CASSLYPRDRVYEQYF.

This clone was seen a single time. The J gene is TRBJ1-2, the V gene TRBV3-1 (or the pseudogene TRBV3-2); D may be TRBD1 (5 bases). Germline CDR1 and CDR2: LGHDT and YNNKEL (reference sequence). The CDR3 sequence is 14 residues long. V lost 0 bases to trimming and J lost 8 bases, with 13 bases between them. CDR3 sequence (DNA): TGTGCCAGCAGCCAAGAAGCGGGGCTTGGCGGCTACACCTTC. Its translation is CASSQEAGLGGYTF.

The chain couples TRBV11-3 to TRBJ2-6; the D is unclear. The V gene's germline CDR1 is SGHNT and CDR2 YENEEA. The CDR3 runs 17 residues. Trimming pared 1 base from V and 0 bases from J, leaving 10 bases between. CDR3 sequence (DNA): TGTGCCAGCAGCTTAGTATTACAGACCTCTGGGGCCAACGTCCTGACTTTC. It specifies CASSLVLQTSGANVLTF. Based on the CDR3 plus reference TRBV11-3 and TRBJ2-6, the full variable domain is EAGVVQSPRYKIIEKKQPVAFWCNPISGHNTLYWYLQNLGQGPELLIRYENEEAVDDSQLPKDRFSAERLKGVDSTLKIQPAELGDSAVYLCASSLVLQTSGANVLTFGAGSRLTVL.

The V gene is TRBV29-1, the J gene TRBJ2-3, with 7 bases identical to TRBD2. V gave up 7 bases and J gave up 3 bases; unmatched junction bases: 1. This CDR3 spans 11 amino acids. CDR1 and CDR2 from the germline V gene are SQVTM and ANQGSEA. In DNA, the CDR3 is TGCAGCGGGACTAGGACAGATACGCAGTATTTT. Translating it yields CSGTRTDTQYF.

This clone has only a few counts. The rearrangement uses TRBV6-5 and TRBJ1-6; D not certain. Per the germline V gene, CDR1 is MNHEY and CDR2 is SVGAGI. CDR3 length: 12 residues. Trimming cost V 6 bases and J 14 bases, with 14 bases left between them. As DNA, the CDR3 is TGTGCCAGCAGCTCATTCACTTGGTCCCTCCACTTT. Amino acid sequence: CASSSFTWSLHF.

The V gene is TRBV5-1, the J gene TRBJ2-7; a possible D gene is TRBD1 (5 bases). Trimming removed 3 bases from V and 0 bases from J, with 22 bases in between. The CDR3 loop spans 18 amino acids. The germline V gene has CDR1 SGHRS and CDR2 YFSETQ. CDR3 bases: TGCGCCAGCAGCTCCAACGCCGGCACAGGAATGTCCTCCTACGAGCAGTACTTC. Protein: CASSSNAGTGMSSYEQYF.

The V and J genes are TRBV30 and TRBJ2-6; TRBD1 agrees at 8 bases. Germline CDR1 and CDR2: GTSNPN and SVGIG (reference sequence). The CDR3 loop spans 18 amino acids. V gave up 1 base and J gave up 2 bases; unmatched junction bases: 10. The chain's CDR3 is CAWSARRTGRPGANVLTF. Here the CDR3 DNA reads TGTGCCTGGAGTGCCCGTAGGACAGGGAGACCTGGGGCCAACGTCCTGACTTTC.

The CDR3 loop is CASSPVMTSGKRIVKETQYF. For the CDR3, the DNA is TGTGCCAGCAGCCCTGTGATGACTAGCGGGAAGAGGATCGTGAAAGAGACCCAGTACTTC. The genes are TRBV3-1 (or the pseudogene TRBV3-2) and TRBJ2-5; 11 bases map to TRBD2. Trimming took 4 bases from V and 3 from J; bases not matched to a gene: 19. The CDR3 is 20 residues long. The germline V gene encodes CDR1 LGHDT and CDR2 YNNKEL (reference sequence).

Only one count was recorded for this clone. The V and J genes are TRBV3-1 (or the pseudogene TRBV3-2) and TRBJ1-2; perhaps TRBD1 as D (6 bases). There are 11 residues in the CDR3. CDR1 is LGHDT, CDR2 YNNKEL, per germline (reference sequence). With 3 bases removed from V and 8 bases from J, the gap between germline ends came to 7 bases. The CDR3 protein is CASSQGAGYTF. DNA of the CDR3: TGTGCCAGCAGCCAGGGGGCGGGCTACACCTTC.

Here the CDR3 DNA reads TGTGCCAGTGGACAGGGCCGGACCCAGTACTTC. This encodes CASGQGRTQYF. V is TRBV2 and J is TRBJ2-5, with 8 bases that match TRBD1. Germline V gives CDR1 SNHLY, CDR2 FYNNEI. Unmatched junction bases numbered 4, after V lost 9 bases and J lost 7 bases. The CDR3 is made up of 11 amino acids.

This clone was recorded once. The CDR3 sequence is CAWSVSRGVYNEQFF. The CDR3 nucleotides are TGTGCCTGGAGTGTATCGCGGGGGGTCTACAATGAGCAGTTCTTC. The rearrangement joins TRBV30 to TRBJ2-1, with 8 bases fitting TRBD2. The CDR3 has 15 residues. Germline trimming cut 0 bases from V and 3 bases from J; bases unmatched to any gene: 4. Germline values: CDR1 GTSNPN, CDR2 SVGIG (reference sequence). Full variable domain (outside the CDR3, taken from reference TRBV30 and TRBJ2-1): SQTIHQWPATLVQPVGSPLSLECTVEGTSNPNLYWYRQAAGRGLQLLFYSVGIGQISSEVPQNLSASRPQDRQFILSSKKLLLSDSGFYLCAWSVSRGVYNEQFFGPGTRLTVL.

V usage is TRBV3-1 (or the pseudogene TRBV3-2) and J usage is TRBJ1-2; D is possibly TRBD1 (5 bases). CDR1 LGHDT and CDR2 YNNKEL come from the germline V gene (reference sequence). The germline V and J ends were trimmed by 1 base and 7 bases, with 10 bases remaining between them. The CDR3 totals 13 residues. The CDR3, as DNA: TGTGCCAGCAGCCAAGTTGAAGGGGTTGGCTACACCTTC. Protein product: CASSQVEGVGYTF.